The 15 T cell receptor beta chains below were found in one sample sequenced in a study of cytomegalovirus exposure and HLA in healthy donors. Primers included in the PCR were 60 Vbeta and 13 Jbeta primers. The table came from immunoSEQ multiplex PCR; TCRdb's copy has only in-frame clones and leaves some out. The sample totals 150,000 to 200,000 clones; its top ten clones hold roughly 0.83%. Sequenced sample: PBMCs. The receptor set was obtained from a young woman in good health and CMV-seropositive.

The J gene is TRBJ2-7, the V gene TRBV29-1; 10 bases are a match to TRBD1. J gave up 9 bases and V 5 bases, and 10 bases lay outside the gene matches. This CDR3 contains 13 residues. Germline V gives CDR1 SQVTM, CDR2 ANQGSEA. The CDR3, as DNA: TGCAGCGTTTCCGGGACAGGGGTTGGCGCGCAGTACTTC. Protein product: CSVSGTGVGAQYF.

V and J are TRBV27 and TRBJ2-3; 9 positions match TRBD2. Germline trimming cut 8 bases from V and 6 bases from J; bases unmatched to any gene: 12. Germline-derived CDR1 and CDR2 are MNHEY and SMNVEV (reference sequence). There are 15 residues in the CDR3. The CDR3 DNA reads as TGTGCCAGCGGAAACCGCGGGGGGGCCCTGGATACGCAGTATTTT. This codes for CASGNRGGALDTQYF.

CDR3 bases: TGTGCCAGCAGCCCCTTATCTAGAGGTGAGCAGTTCTTC. Translated, it gives CASSPLSRGEQFF. This sequence joins TRBV6-4 and TRBJ2-1, with unresolved D. The germline V and J ends were trimmed by 6 bases and 9 bases, with 15 bases remaining between them. The germline V gene has CDR1 MRHNA and CDR2 SNTAGT. CDR3 size: 13 residues.

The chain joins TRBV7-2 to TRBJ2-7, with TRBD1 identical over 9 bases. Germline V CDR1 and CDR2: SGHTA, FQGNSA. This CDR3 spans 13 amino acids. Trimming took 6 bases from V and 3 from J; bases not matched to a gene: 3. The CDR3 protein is CASRQGANYEQYF. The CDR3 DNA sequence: TGTGCCAGCAGACAGGGGGCCAACTACGAGCAGTACTTC.

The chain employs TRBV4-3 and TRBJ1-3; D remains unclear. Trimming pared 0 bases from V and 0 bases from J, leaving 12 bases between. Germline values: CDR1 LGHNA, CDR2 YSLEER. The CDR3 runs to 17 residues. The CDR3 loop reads CASSQEAPASSGNTIYF. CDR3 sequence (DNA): TGCGCCAGCAGCCAAGAGGCCCCCGCCAGCTCTGGAAACACCATATATTTT.

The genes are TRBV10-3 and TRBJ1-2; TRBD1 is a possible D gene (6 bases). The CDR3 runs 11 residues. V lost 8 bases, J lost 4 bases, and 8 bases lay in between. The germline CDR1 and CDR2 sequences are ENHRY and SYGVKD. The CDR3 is CAIEGGYGYTF. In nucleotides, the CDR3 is TGTGCCATCGAAGGGGGCTATGGCTACACCTTC.

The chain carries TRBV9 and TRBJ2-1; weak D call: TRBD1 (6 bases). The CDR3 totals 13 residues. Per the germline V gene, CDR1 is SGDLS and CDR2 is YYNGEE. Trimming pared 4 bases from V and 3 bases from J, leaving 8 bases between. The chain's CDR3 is CASSWDNYNEQFF. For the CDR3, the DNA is TGTGCCAGCAGCTGGGACAACTACAATGAGCAGTTCTTC. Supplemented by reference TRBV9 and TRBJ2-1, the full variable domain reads DSGVTQTPKHLITATGQRVTLRCSPRSGDLSVYWYQQSLDQGLQFLIQYYNGEERAKGNILERFSAQQFPDLHSELNLSSLELGDSALYFCASSWDNYNEQFFGPGTRLTVL.

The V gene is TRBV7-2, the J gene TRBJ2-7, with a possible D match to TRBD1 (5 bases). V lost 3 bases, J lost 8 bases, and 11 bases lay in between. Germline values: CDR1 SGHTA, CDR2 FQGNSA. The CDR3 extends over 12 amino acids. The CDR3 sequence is CASSLTASKQYF. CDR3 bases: TGTGCCAGCAGCTTGACAGCTTCGAAGCAGTACTTC.

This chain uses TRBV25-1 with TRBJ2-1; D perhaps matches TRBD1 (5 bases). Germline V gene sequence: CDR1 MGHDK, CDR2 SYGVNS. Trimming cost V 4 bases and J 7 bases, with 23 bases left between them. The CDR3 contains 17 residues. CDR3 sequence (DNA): TGTGCCAGCAGTGGTGGTGGGGCAGGGAAGTCGGTGAATGAGCAGTTCTTC. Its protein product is CASSGGGAGKSVNEQFF.

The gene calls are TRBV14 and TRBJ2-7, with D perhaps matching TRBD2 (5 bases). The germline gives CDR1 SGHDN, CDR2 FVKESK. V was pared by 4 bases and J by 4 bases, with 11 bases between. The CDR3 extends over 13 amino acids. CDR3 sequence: CASSRPGVYEQYF. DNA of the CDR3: TGTGCCAGCAGCCGTCCCGGGGTGTACGAGCAGTACTTC.

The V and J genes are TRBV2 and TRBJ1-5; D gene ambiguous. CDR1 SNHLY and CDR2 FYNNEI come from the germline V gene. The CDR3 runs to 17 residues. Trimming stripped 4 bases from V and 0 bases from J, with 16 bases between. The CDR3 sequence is CASSAVSGAYSNQPQHF. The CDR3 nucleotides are TGTGCCAGCAGTGCGGTATCTGGAGCTTATAGCAATCAGCCCCAGCATTTT.

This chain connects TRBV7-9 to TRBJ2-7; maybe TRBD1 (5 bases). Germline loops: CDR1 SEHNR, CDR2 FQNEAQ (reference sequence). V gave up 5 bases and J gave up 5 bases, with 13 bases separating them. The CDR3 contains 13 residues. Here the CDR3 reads CASSRQRLDEQYF. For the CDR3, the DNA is TGTGCCAGCAGCCGACAGAGGCTGGACGAGCAGTACTTC.

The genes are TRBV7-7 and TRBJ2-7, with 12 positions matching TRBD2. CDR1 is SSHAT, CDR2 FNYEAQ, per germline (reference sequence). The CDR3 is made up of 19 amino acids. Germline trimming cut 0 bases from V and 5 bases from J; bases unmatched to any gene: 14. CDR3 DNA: TGTGCCAGCAGCTTAGCTAGGGACTCGACTAGCGGGAGTTCCAACGAGCAGTACTTC. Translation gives CASSLARDSTSGSSNEQYF.

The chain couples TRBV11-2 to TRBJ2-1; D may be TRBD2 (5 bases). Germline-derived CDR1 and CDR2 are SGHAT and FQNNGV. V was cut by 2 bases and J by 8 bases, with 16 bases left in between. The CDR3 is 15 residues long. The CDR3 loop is CASSLNGIVRDEQFF. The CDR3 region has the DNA TGTGCCAGCAGCTTAAACGGGATTGTTAGGGATGAGCAGTTCTTC.

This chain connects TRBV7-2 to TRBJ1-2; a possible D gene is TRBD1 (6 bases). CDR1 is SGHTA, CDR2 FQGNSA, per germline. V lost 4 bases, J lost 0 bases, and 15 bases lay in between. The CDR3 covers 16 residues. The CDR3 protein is CASSSSSGQTNYGYTF. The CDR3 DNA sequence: TGTGCCAGCAGCTCCTCATCAGGACAGACTAACTATGGCTACACCTTC.